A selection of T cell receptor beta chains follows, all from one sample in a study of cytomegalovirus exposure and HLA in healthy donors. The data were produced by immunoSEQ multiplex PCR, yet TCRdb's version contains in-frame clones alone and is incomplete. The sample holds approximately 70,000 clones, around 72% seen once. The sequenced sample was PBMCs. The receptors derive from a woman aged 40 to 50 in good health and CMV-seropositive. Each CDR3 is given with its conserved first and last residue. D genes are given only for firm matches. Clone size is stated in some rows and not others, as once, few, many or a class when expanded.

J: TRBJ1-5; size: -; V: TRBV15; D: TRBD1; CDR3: CATSRDLGQGAVNQPQHF; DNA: TGTGCCACCAGCAGAGATCTCGGGCAGGGGGCCGTCAATCAGCCCCAGCATTTT
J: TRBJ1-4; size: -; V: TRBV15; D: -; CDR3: CATSRDSFNEKLFF; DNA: TGTGCCACCAGCAGGGACAGTTTTAATGAAAAACTGTTTTTT
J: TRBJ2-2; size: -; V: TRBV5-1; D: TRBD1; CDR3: CASSWTGGSTGELFF; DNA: TGCGCCAGCAGCTGGACAGGGGGGAGCACCGGGGAGCTGTTTTTT
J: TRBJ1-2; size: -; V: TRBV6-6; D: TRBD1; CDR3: CASSPPRRTGNYTF; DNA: TGTGCCAGCAGTCCCCCAAGGAGGACAGGGAACTACACCTTC
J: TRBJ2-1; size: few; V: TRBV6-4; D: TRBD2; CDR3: CASSPGTSGGQFF; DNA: TGTGCCAGCAGCCCTGGGACTAGCGGGGGTCAGTTCTTC
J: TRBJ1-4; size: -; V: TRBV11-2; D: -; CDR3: CASSLARGWEKLFF; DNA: TGTGCCAGCAGCTTAGCCCGGGGTTGGGAAAAACTGTTTTTT
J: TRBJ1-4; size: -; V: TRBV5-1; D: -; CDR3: CASSLEAGVGEKLFF; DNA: TGCGCCAGCAGCTTGGAGGCAGGGGTTGGGGAAAAACTGTTTTTT
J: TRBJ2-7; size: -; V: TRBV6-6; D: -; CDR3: CASSRLYREGNEQYF; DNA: TGTGCCAGCAGCCGCCTTTACAGGGAGGGAAACGAGCAGTACTTC
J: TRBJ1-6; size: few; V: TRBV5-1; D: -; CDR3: CASSLGQGIIDNSPLHF; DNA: TGCGCCAGCAGCTTGGGGCAGGGAATCATCGATAATTCACCCCTCCACTTT
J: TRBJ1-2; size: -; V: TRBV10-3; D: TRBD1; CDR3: CAISEIGGWPYGYTF; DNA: TGTGCCATCAGTGAGATAGGGGGCTGGCCCTATGGCTACACCTTC
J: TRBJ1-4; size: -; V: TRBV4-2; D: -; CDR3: CASRDSGLINEKLFF; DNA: TGTGCCAGCAGAGATTCCGGACTTATTAATGAAAAACTGTTTTTT
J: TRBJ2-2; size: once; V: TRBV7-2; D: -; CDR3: CASSVQGNTGELFF; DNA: TGTGCCAGCAGCGTACAGGGAAACACCGGGGAGCTGTTTTTT
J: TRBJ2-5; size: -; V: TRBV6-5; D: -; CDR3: CASSYQGSVQETQYF; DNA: TGTGCCAGCAGTTACCAGGGTTCCGTACAAGAGACCCAGTACTTC
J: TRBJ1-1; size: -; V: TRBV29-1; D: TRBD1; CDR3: CSSYGTAFMNTEAFF; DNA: TGCAGCTCCTATGGGACAGCCTTTATGAACACTGAAGCTTTCTTT
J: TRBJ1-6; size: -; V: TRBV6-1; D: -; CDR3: CASSPQVNSPLHF; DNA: TGTGCCAGCAGCCCACAGGTTAATTCACCCCTCCACTTT
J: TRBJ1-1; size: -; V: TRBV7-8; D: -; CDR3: CASSFGQVWTEAFF; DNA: TGTGCCAGCAGCTTCGGACAAGTGTGGACTGAAGCTTTCTTT
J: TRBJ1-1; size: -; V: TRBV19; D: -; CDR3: CASSIWGRNTEAFF; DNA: TGTGCCAGTAGTATATGGGGCAGAAACACTGAAGCTTTCTTT
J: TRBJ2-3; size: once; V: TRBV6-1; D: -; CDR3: CASRLEPTDTQYF; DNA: TGTGCCAGCAGGTTGGAGCCAACAGATACGCAGTATTTT
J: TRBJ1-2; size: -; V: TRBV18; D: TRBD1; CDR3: CASSPPDRVYYGYTF; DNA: TGTGCCAGCTCACCGCCGGACAGGGTTTACTATGGCTACACCTTC
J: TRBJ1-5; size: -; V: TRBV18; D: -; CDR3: CASSPPGVSNQPQHF; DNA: TGTGCCAGCTCACCACCCGGGGTAAGCAATCAGCCCCAGCATTTT
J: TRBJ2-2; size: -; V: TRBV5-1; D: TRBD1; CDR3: CASSPGQGATGELFF; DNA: TGCGCCAGCAGCCCGGGACAGGGGGCCACCGGGGAGCTGTTTTTT
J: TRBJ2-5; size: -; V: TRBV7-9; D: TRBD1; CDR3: CASSLGQQETQYF; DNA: TGTGCCAGCAGCCTGGGACAGCAAGAGACCCAGTACTTC
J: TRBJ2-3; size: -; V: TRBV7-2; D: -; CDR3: CASSLRTDTQYF; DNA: TGTGCCAGCAGCCTACGGACAGATACGCAGTATTTT
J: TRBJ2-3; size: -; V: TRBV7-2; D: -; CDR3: CASSYNRADTQYF; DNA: TGTGCCAGCAGCTACAACAGGGCAGATACGCAGTATTTT
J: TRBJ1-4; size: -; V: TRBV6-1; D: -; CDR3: CASSLMGGGNEKLFF; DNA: TGTGCCAGCAGTCTAATGGGGGGAGGGAATGAAAAACTGTTTTTT
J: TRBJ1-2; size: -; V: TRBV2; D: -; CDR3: CASSPDRSSYGYTF; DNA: TGTGCCAGCAGCCCTGACAGGAGTAGCTATGGCTACACCTTC
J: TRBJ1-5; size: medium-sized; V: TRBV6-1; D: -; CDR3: CASSEGSQPQHF; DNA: TGTGCCAGCAGTGAGGGGAGTCAGCCCCAGCATTTT
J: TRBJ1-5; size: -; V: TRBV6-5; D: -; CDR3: CASRKGGNQPQHF; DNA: TGTGCCAGCAGAAAGGGGGGCAATCAGCCCCAGCATTTT
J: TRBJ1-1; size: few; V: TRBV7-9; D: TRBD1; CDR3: CASNFLDDRAEAFF; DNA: TGTGCCAGCAACTTCCTAGACGACAGGGCTGAAGCTTTCTTT
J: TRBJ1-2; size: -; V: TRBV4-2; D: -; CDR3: CASSQNLYRYGYTF; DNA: TGTGCCAGCAGCCAAAACCTATACCGCTATGGCTACACCTTC
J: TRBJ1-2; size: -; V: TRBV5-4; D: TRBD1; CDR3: CASSSILRQGGTNYGYTF; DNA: TGTGCCAGCAGCTCAATTTTGAGACAGGGGGGCACAAACTATGGCTACACCTTC
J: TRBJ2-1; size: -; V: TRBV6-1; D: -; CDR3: CASSVGLSSVGNEQFF; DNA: TGTGCCAGCAGTGTAGGACTAAGCAGCGTAGGTAATGAGCAGTTCTTC
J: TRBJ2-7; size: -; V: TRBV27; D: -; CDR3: CASSLVPEMSSYEQYF; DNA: TGTGCCAGCAGTTTAGTTCCGGAGATGAGCTCCTACGAGCAGTACTTC
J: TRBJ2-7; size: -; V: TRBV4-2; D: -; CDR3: CASSQDRGREQYF; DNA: TGTGCCAGCAGCCAAGACAGGGGTAGGGAGCAGTACTTC
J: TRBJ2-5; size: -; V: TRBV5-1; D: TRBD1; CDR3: CASSPSQGAGETQYF; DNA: TGCGCCAGCAGCCCGTCCCAGGGGGCGGGAGAGACCCAGTACTTC
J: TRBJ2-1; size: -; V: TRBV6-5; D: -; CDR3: CASSWVRGNEQFF; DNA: TGTGCCAGCAGTTGGGTACGGGGCAATGAGCAGTTCTTC
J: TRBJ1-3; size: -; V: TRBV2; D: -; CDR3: CARSASGLISGNTIYF; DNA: TGTGCCAGAAGTGCATCGGGACTGATCTCTGGAAACACCATATATTTT
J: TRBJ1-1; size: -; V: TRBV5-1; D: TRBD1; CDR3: CASSLTPRGANTEAFF; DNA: TGCGCCAGCAGCTTGACCCCCAGGGGGGCAAACACTGAAGCTTTCTTT
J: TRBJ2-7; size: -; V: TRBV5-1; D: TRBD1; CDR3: CASSLGGTGGAEQYF; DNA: TGCGCCAGCAGCTTGGGGGGGACAGGGGGTGCCGAGCAGTACTTC
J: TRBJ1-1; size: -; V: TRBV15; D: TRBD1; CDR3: CATSYRGGTEAFF; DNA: TGTGCCACCAGCTACAGGGGAGGAACTGAAGCTTTCTTT
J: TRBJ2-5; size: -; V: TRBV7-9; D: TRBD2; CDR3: CASSLGGGNQETQYF; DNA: TGTGCCAGCAGCTTAGGGGGGGGTAACCAAGAGACCCAGTACTTC
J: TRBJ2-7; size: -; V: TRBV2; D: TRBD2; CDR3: CASSNNRGGTGEQYF; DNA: TGTGCCAGCAGTAACAACCGGGGGGGCACCGGCGAGCAGTACTTC
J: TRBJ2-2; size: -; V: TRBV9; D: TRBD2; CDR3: CASSTGLAGKGELFF; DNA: TGTGCCAGCAGCACCGGACTAGCGGGGAAGGGGGAGCTGTTTTTT
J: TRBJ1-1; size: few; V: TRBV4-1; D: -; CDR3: CASSQGAVSEAFF; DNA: TGCGCCAGCAGCCAGGGGGCGGTTTCTGAAGCTTTCTTT
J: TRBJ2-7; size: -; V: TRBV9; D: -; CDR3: CASSRGLDNEQYF; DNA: TGTGCCAGCAGCCGGGGACTTGACAACGAGCAGTACTTC
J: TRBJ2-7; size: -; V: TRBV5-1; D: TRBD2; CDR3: CASSEAGLAGGPDEQYF; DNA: TGCGCCAGCAGCGAAGCCGGACTAGCGGGGGGGCCCGACGAGCAGTACTTC
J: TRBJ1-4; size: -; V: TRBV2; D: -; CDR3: CASSVDSSFPIAEKLFF; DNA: TGTGCCAGCAGTGTCGACAGCTCATTCCCTATAGCGGAGAAACTGTTTTTT
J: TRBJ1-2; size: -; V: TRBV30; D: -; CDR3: CAWSVQVNINYGYTF; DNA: TGTGCCTGGAGTGTACAGGTGAACATTAACTATGGCTACACCTTC
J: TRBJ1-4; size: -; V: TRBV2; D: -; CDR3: CASRGTTIRGKLFF; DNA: TGTGCCAGCAGAGGGACTACGATCAGGGGAAAACTGTTTTTT
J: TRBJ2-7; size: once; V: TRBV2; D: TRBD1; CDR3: CANRRDRGISYEQYF; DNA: TGTGCCAACCGGCGGGACAGGGGGATTTCGTACGAGCAGTACTTC
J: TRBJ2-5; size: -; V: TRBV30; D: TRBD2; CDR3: CAWIVSGGGETQYF; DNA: TGTGCCTGGATAGTTAGCGGGGGAGGAGAGACCCAGTACTTC
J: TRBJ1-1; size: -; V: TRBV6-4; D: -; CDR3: CASSDSGGGAEAFF; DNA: TGTGCCAGCAGTGACTCAGGAGGGGGGGCTGAAGCTTTCTTT
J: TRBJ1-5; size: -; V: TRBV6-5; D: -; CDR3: CASSPQLSNQPQHF; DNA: TGTGCCAGCAGTCCTCAGTTAAGCAATCAGCCCCAGCATTTT
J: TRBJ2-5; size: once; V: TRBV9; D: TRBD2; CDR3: CASSVGTSGGGLQETQYF; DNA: TGTGCCAGCAGCGTAGGTACTAGCGGGGGGGGACTACAAGAGACCCAGTACTTC
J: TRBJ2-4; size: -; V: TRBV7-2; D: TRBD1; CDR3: CASSLWGTGGENIQYF; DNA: TGTGCCAGCAGCTTATGGGGGACAGGGGGGGAGAACATTCAGTACTTC
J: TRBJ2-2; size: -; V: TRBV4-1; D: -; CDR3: CASSRLVGGTGELFF; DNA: TGCGCCAGCAGCCGCCTTGTCGGGGGAACCGGGGAGCTGTTTTTT